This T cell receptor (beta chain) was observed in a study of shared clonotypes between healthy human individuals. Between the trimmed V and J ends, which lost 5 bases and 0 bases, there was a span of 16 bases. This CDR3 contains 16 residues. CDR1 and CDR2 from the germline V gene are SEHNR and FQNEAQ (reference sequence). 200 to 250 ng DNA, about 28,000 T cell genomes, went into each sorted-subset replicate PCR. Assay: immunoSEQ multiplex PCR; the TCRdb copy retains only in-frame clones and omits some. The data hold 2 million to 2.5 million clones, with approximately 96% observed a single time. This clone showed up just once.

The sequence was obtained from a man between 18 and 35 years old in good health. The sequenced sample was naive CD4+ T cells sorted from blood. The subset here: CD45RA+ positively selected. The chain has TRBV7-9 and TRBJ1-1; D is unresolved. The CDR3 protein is CASSRGSGRMNTEAFF. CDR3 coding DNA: TGTGCCAGCAGCCGAGGGAGCGGCCGGATGAACACTGAAGCTTTCTTT.